This TCR beta chain was captured by sequencing in a study of control samples from healthy donors and cancer patients. Using immunoSEQ multiplex PCR, the repertoire was profiled, and TCRdb retains in-frame clones only, with some absent. The sample holds about 120,000 clones, about 86% seen once. Per the germline V gene, CDR1 is MDHEN and CDR2 is SYDVKM. This CDR3 is built from 16 residues. Trimming cost V 5 bases and J 0 bases; bases outside gene matches: 4. The chain carries TRBV28 and TRBJ2-6; 7 nucleotides line up with TRBD1. This receptor was identified in a man aged 25 to 40 in good health. The sequenced sample consisted of blood. CDR3: CASSPWTGSGANVLTF. CDR3 nucleotide sequence: TGTGCCAGCAGTCCGTGGACAGGCTCTGGGGCCAACGTCCTGACTTTC. The full variable domain, completed using reference TRBV28 and TRBJ2-6, is DVKVTQSSRYLVKRTGEKVFLECVQDMDHENMFWYRQDPGLGLRLIYFSYDVKMKEKGDIPEGYSVSREKKERFSLILESASTNQTSMYLCASSPWTGSGANVLTFGAGSRLTVL.